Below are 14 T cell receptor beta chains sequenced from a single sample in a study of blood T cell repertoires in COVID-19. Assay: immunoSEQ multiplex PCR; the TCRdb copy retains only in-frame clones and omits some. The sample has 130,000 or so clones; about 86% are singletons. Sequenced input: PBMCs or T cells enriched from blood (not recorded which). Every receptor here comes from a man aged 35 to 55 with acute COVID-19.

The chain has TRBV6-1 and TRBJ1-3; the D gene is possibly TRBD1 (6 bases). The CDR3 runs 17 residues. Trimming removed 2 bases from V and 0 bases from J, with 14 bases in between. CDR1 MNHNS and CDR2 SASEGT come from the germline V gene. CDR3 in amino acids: CASSERWTDRSGNTIYF. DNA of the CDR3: TGTGCCAGCAGTGAAAGGTGGACAGATCGCTCTGGAAACACCATATATTTT.

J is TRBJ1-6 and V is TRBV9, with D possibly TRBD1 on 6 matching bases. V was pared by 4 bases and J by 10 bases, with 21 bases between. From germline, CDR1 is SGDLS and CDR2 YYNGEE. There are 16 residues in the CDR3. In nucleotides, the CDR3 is TGTGCCAGCAGCTCAGCTGGAGGGGGGGTTGGGTCACCCCTCCACTTT. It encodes CASSSAGGGVGSPLHF.

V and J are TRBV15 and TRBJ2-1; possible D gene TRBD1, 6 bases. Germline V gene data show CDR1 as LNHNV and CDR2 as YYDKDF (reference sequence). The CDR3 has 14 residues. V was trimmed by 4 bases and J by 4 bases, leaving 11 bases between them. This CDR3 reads CATSNLGQYNEQFF. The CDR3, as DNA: TGTGCCACCAGCAACCTCGGACAGTACAATGAGCAGTTCTTC. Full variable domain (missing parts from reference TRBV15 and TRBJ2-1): DAMVIQNPRYQVTQFGKPVTLSCSQTLNHNVMYWYQQKSSQAPKLLFHYYDKDFNNEADTPDNFQSRRPNTSFCFLDIRSPGLGDTAMYLCATSNLGQYNEQFFGPGTRLTVL.

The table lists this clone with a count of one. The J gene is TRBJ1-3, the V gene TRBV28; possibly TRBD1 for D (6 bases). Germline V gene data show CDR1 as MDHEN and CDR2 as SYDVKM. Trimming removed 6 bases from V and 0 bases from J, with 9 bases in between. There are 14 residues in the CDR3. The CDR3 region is CASRRGGSGNTIYF. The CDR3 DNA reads TGTGCCAGCAGGAGGGGGGGCTCTGGAAACACCATATATTTT.

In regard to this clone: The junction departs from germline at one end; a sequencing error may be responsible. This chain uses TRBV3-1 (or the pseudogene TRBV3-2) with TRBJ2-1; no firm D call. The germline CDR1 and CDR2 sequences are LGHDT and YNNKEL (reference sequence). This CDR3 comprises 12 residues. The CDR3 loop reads CASSQSYTEQFF. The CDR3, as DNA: TGTGCCAGCAGCCAAAGTTACACTGAGCAGTTCTTC.

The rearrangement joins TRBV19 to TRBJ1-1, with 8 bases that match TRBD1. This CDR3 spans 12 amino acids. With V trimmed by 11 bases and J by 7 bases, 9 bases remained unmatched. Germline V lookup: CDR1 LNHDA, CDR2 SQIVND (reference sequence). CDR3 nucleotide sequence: TGTGCCTCCTCTGGACAGGGTATTGAAGCTTTCTTT. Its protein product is CASSGQGIEAFF.

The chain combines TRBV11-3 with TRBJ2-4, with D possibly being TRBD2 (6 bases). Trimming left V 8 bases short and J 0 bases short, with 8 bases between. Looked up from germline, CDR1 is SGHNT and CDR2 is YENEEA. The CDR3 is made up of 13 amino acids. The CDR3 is CASPGRAKNIQYF. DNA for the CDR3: TGTGCCAGCCCCGGGAGAGCCAAAAACATTCAGTACTTC.

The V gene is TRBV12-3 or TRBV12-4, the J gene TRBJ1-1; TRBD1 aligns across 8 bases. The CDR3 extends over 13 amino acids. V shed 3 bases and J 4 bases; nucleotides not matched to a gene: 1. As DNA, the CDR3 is TGTGCCAGCAGTTTCGACAGGGGCACTGAAGCTTTCTTT. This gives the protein CASSFDRGTEAFF.

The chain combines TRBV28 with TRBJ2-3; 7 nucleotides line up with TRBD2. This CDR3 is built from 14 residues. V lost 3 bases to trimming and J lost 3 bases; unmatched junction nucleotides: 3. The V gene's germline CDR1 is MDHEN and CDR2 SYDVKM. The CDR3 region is CASSFRGGTDTQYF. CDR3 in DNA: TGTGCCAGCAGTTTTAGGGGAGGGACAGATACGCAGTATTTT.

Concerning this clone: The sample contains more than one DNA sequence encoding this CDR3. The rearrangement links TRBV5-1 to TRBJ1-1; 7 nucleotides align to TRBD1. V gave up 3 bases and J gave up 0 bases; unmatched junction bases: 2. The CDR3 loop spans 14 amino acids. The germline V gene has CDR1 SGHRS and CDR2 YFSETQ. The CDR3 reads CASSSTGMNTEAFF. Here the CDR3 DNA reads TGCGCCAGCAGCTCGACAGGGATGAACACTGAAGCTTTCTTT.

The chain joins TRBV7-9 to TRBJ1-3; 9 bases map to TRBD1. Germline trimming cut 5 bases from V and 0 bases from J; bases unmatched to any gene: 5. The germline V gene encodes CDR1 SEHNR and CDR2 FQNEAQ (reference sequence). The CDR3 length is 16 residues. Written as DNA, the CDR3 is TGTGCCAGCAGCCAACCGGGACAGGGCTCTGGAAACACCATATATTTT. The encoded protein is CASSQPGQGSGNTIYF.

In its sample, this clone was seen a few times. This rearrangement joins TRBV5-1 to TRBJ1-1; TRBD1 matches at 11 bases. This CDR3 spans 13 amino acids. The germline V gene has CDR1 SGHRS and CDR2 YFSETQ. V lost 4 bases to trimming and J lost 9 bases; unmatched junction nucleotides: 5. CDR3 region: CASSVGQGVQAFF. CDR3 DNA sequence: TGCGCCAGCAGCGTGGGACAGGGGGTTCAAGCTTTCTTT.

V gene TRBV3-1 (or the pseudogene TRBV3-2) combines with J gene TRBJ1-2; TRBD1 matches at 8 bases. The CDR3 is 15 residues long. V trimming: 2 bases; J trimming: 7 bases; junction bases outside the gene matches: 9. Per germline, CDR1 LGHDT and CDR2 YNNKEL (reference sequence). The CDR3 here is CASSQLSGGLGGYTF. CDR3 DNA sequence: TGTGCCAGCAGCCAACTGTCAGGGGGCCTCGGTGGCTACACCTTC.

CDR3 sequence reads: CASSLSTYNSPLHF. CDR3 bases: TGTGCCAGCAGTTTATCCACCTATAATTCACCCCTCCACTTT. V is TRBV28 and J is TRBJ1-6; D is ambiguous. Trimming took off 1 base at V and 2 bases at J, with 3 bases between the two ends. Germline-derived CDR1 and CDR2 are MDHEN and SYDVKM. The length of the CDR3 is 14 residues.